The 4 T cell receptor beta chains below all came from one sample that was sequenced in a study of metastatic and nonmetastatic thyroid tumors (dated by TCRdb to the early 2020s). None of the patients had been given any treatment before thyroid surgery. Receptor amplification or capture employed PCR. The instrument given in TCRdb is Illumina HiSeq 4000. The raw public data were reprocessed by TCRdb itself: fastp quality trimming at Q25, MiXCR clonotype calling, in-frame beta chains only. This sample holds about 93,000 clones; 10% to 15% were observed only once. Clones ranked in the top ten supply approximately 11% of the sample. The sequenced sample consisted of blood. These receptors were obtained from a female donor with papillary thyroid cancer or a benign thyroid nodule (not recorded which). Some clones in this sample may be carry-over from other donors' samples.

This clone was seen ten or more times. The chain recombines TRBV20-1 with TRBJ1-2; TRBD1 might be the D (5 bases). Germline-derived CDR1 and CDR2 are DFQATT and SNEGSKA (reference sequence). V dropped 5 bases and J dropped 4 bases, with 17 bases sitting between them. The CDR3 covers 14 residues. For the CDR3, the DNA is TGCAGTGCTCCATTCCCAGGGTCCGTCTATGGCTACACCTTC. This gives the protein CSAPFPGSVYGYTF.

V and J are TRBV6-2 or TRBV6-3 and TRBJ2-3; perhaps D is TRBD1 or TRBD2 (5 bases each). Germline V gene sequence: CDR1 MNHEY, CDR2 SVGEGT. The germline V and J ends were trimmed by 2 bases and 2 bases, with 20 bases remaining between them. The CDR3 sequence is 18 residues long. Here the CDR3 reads CASSYPPGTEGPTDTQYF. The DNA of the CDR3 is TGTGCCAGCAGTTACCCACCCGGGACGGAAGGCCCCACAGATACGCAGTATTTT.

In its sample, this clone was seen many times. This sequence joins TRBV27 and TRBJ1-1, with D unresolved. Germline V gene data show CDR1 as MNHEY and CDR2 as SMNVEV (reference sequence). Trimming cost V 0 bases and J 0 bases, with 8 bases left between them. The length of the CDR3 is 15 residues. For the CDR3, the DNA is TGTGCCAGCAGTTTATCGAGGAGGGTGAACACTGAAGCTTTCTTT. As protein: CASSLSRRVNTEAFF.

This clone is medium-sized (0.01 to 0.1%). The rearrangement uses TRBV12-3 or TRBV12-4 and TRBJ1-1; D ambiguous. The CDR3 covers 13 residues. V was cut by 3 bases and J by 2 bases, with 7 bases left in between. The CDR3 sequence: CASSFLVNTEAFF. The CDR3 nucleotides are TGTGCCAGCAGTTTTCTCGTCAACACTGAAGCTTTCTTT.